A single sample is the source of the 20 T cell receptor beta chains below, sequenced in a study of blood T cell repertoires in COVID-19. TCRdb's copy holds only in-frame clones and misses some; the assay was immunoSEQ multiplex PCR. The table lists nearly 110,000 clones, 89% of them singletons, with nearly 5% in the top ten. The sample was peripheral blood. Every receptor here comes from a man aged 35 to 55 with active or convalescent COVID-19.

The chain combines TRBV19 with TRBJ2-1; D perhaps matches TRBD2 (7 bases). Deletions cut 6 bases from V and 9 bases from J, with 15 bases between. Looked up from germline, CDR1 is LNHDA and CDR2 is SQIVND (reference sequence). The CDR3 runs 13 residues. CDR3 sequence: CASSPTGRGEQFF. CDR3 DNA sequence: TGTGCCAGTAGCCCAACAGGGAGGGGTGAGCAGTTCTTC.

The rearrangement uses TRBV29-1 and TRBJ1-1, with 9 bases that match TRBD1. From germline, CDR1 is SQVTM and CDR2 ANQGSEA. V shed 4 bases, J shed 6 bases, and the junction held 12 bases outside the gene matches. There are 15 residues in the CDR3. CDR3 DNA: TGCAGCGTTGCCGGGACAGGGCCTGTATGGTCTGAAGCTTTCTTT. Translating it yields CSVAGTGPVWSEAFF.

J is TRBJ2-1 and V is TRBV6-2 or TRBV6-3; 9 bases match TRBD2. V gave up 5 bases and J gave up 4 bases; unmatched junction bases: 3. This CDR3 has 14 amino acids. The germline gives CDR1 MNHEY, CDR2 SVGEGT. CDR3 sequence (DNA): TGTGCCAGCAGTCCGCGGGAGGGTTACAATGAGCAGTTCTTC. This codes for CASSPREGYNEQFF.

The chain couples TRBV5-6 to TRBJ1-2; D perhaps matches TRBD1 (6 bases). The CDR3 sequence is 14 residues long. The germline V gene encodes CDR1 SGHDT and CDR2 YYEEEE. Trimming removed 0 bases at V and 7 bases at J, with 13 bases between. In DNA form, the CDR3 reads TGTGCCAGCAGCTTGGAGGGGGTTCCCACTGGCTACACCTTC. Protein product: CASSLEGVPTGYTF.

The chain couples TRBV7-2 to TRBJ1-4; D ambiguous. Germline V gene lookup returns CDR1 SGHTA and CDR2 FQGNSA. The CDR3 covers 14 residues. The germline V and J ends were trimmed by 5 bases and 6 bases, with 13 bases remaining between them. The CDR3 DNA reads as TGTGCCAGCAGCCACTGGGGAGCCCATGAAAAACTGTTTTTT. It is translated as CASSHWGAHEKLFF.

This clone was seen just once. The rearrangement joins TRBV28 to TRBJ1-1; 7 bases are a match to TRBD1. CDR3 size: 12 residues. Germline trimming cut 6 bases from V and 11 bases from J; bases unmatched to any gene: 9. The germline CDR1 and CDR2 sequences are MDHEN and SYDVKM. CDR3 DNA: TGTGCCAGCAGCCGAGGGGGCGGGGTTGCTTTCTTT. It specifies CASSRGGGVAFF. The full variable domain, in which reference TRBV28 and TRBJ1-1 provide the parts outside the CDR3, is DVKVTQSSRYLVKRTGEKVFLECVQDMDHENMFWYRQDPGLGLRLIYFSYDVKMKEKGDIPEGYSVSREKKERFSLILESASTNQTSMYLCASSRGGGVAFFGQGTRLTVV.

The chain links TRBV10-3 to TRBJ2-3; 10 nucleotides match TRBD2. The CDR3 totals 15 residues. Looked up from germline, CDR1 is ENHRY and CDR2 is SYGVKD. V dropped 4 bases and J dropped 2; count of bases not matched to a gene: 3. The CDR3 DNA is TGTGCCATCAGTGGTGGACTAGCGGCCACAGATACGCAGTATTTT. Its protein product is CAISGGLAATDTQYF.

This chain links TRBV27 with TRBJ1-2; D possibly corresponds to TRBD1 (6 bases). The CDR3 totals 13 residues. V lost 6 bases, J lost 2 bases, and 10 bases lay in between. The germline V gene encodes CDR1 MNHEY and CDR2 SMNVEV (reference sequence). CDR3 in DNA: TGTGCCAGCAGAGGGGGTGCCAACTATGGCTACACCTTC. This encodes CASRGGANYGYTF.

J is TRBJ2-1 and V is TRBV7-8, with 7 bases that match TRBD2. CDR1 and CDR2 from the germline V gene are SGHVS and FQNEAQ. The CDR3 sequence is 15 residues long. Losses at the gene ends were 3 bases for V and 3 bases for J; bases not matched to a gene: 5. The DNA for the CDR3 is TGTGCCAGCAGCTTCGGACTAGGAATCTACAATGAGCAGTTCTTC. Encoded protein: CASSFGLGIYNEQFF.

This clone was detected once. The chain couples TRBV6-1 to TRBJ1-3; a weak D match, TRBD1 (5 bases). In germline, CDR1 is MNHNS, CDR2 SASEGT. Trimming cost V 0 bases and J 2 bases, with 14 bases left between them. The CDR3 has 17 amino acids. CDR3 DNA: TGTGCCAGCAGTGAAGCAGGGGTCCCACAGACTGGAAACACCATATATTTT. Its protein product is CASSEAGVPQTGNTIYF.

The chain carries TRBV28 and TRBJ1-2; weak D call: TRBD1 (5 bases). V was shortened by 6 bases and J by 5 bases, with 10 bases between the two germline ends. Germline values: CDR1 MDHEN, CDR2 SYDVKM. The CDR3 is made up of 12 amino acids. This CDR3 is CASRDQGYGYTF. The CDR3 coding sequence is TGTGCCAGCAGGGATCAGGGTTATGGCTACACCTTC.

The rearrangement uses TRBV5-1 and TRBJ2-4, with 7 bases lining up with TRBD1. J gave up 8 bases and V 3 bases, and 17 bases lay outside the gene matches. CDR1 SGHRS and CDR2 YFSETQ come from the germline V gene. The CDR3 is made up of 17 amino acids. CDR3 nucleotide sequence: TGCGCCAGCAGCTCAGAGCGACAGGGTTATGGAATTGACATTCAGTACTTC. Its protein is CASSSERQGYGIDIQYF.

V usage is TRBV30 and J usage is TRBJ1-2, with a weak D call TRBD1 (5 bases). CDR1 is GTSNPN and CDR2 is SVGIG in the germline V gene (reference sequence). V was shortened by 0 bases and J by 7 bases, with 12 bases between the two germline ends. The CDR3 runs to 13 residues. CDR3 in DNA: TGTGCCTGGAGTGTTCCCGGGACTGGTGGCTACACCTTC. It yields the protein CAWSVPGTGGYTF.

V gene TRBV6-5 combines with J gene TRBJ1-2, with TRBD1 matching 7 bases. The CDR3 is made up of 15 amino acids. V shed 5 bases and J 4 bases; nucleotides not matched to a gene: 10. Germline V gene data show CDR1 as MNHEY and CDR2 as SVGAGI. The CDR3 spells CASSRPGDSFYGYTF. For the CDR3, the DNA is TGTGCCAGCAGTCGACCTGGGGACAGTTTCTATGGCTACACCTTC.

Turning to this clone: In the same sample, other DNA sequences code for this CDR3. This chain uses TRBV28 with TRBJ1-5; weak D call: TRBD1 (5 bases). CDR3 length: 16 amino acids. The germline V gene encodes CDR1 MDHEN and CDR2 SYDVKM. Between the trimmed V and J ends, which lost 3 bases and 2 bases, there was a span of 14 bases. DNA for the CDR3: TGTGCCAGCAGTTTGCCGGATGGAGGGGGCAATCAGCCCCAGCATTTT. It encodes CASSLPDGGGNQPQHF.

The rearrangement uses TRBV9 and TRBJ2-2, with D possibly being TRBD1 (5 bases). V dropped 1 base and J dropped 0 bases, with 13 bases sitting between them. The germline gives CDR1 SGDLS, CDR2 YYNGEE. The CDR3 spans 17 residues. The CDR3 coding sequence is TGTGCCAGCAGCGTACTCTCAGGGCATACGAACACCGGGGAGCTGTTTTTT. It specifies CASSVLSGHTNTGELFF.

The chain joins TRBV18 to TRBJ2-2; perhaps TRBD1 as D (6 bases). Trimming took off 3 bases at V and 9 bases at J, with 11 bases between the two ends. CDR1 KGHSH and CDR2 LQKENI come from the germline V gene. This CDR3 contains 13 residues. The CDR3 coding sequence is TGTGCCAGCTCACCGCTGCAGGGGAGGGAGCTGTTTTTT. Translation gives CASSPLQGRELFF.

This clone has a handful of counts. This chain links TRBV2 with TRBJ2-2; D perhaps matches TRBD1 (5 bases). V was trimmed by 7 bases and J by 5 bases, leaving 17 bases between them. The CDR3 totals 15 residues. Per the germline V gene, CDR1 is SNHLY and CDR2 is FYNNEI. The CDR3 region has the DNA TGTGCCAGCACCTGGACAATGGGTGGGACCGGGGAGCTGTTTTTT. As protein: CASTWTMGGTGELFF.

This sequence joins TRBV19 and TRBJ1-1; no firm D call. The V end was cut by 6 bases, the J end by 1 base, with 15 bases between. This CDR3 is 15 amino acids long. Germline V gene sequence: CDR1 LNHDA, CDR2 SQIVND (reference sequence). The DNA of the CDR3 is TGTGCCAGTAGACCCCTTGGGCAGGAGAACACTGAAGCTTTCTTT. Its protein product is CASRPLGQENTEAFF.

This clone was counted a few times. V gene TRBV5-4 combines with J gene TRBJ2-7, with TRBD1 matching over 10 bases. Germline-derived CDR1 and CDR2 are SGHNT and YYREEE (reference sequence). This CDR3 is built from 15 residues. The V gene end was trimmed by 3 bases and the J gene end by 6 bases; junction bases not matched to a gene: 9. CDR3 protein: CASSSTGTGVSEQYF. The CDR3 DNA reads TGTGCCAGCAGCTCAACCGGGACAGGGGTAAGCGAGCAGTACTTC. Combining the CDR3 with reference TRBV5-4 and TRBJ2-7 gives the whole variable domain ETGVTQSPTHLIKTRGQQVTLRCSSQSGHNTVSWYQQALGQGPQFIFQYYREEENGRGNFPPRFSGLQFPNYSSELNVNALELDDSALYLCASSSTGTGVSEQYFGPGTRLTVT.